These T cell receptor beta chains were read from a single sample in a study of cytomegalovirus exposure and HLA in healthy donors. Assay: immunoSEQ multiplex PCR; the TCRdb copy retains only in-frame clones and omits some. The data show fewer than 150,000 clones, about 80% seen once. Sequencing was performed on PBMCs. The source of these receptors is a man aged 25 to 40 in good health and CMV-seronegative. Each CDR3 is given with its conserved first and last residue. Fields, in order: D gene, clone size, V gene, J gene, CDR3 protein, CDR3 DNA. A D gene is named only where the DNA matches it firmly. Where a row states a size, it is once, few, many or the class of an expanded clone; other rows omit it.

D: TRBD2
size: .
V: TRBV7-9
J: TRBJ2-3
CDR3: CASSLHPSGVSTDTQYF
DNA: TGTGCCAGCAGCCTCCACCCTAGCGGGGTTAGCACAGATACGCAGTATTTT

D: .
size: .
V: TRBV4-1
J: TRBJ1-2
CDR3: CASSLNPLSGYGYTF
DNA: TGCGCCAGCAGCCTTAACCCCTTATCGGGGTATGGCTACACCTTC

D: .
size: .
V: TRBV7-6
J: TRBJ2-5
CDR3: CASSLGATGKETQYF
DNA: TGTGCCAGCAGCTTAGGGGCTACAGGGAAAGAGACCCAGTACTTC

D: .
size: .
V: TRBV10-2
J: TRBJ1-5
CDR3: CATRGIQNQPQHF
DNA: TGCGCCACCAGGGGCATTCAGAATCAGCCCCAGCATTTT

D: .
size: few
V: TRBV2
J: TRBJ2-1
CDR3: CASSAGLPYRDEQFF
DNA: TGTGCCAGCAGCGCGGGACTCCCCTATAGGGATGAGCAGTTCTTC

D: TRBD2
size: .
V: TRBV7-9
J: TRBJ2-3
CDR3: CASSSSGSTDTQYF
DNA: TGTGCCAGCAGCTCTAGCGGGAGCACAGATACGCAGTATTTT

D: TRBD1
size: .
V: TRBV15
J: TRBJ1-6
CDR3: CATSSTGDTPLHF
DNA: TGTGCCACCAGCAGTACAGGGGACACACCCCTCCACTTT

D: TRBD2
size: once
V: TRBV4-1
J: TRBJ2-3
CDR3: CASSPSSGGVTDTQYF
DNA: TGCGCCAGCAGCCCAAGCAGCGGGGGAGTCACAGATACGCAGTATTTT

D: TRBD2
size: once
V: TRBV5-1
J: TRBJ2-7
CDR3: CASSGGGATTYEQYF
DNA: TGCGCCAGCAGTGGGGGGGGTGCAACCACCTACGAGCAGTACTTC

D: TRBD2
size: .
V: TRBV5-8
J: TRBJ2-5
CDR3: CASSFRTSGRGETQYF
DNA: TGTGCCAGCAGCTTCCGGACTAGCGGGAGGGGGGAGACCCAGTACTTC

D: TRBD1
size: .
V: TRBV10-1
J: TRBJ2-3
CDR3: CASSPRGRGRDTQYF
DNA: TGCGCCAGCAGCCCCAGGGGCAGGGGGAGAGATACGCAGTATTTT

D: .
size: .
V: TRBV2
J: TRBJ1-2
CDR3: CASSALLGPDWNGYTF
DNA: TGTGCCAGCAGTGCCCTTCTCGGACCGGACTGGAACGGCTACACCTTC

D: .
size: .
V: TRBV28
J: TRBJ2-3
CDR3: CASSFRGASTDTQYF
DNA: TGTGCCAGCAGTTTCAGGGGGGCAAGCACAGATACGCAGTATTTT

D: TRBD1
size: .
V: TRBV6-5
J: TRBJ2-7
CDR3: CASGTAYEQYF
DNA: TGTGCCAGCGGGACAGCCTACGAGCAGTACTTC

D: TRBD2
size: few
V: TRBV5-1
J: TRBJ2-7
CDR3: CASSLGASGSYEQYF
DNA: TGCGCCAGCAGCTTGGGGGCTAGCGGGAGTTACGAGCAGTACTTC

D: .
size: .
V: TRBV27
J: TRBJ2-1
CDR3: CASSLGGGRYNEQFF
DNA: TGTGCCAGCAGTTTAGGAGGTGGACGGTACAATGAGCAGTTCTTC

D: .
size: .
V: TRBV5-1
J: TRBJ2-1
CDR3: CASSLSLAGSYNEQFF
DNA: TGCGCCAGCAGCTTGTCACTAGCAGGCTCCTACAATGAGCAGTTCTTC

D: .
size: .
V: TRBV7-3
J: TRBJ2-3
CDR3: CASSSGLLSTDTQYF
DNA: TGTGCCAGCAGCTCGGGACTCCTTAGCACAGATACGCAGTATTTT

D: TRBD1
size: .
V: TRBV30
J: TRBJ1-2
CDR3: CAWSGLDRGLVNGYTF
DNA: TGTGCCTGGAGCGGCTTGGACAGGGGGCTGGTTAATGGCTACACCTTC

D: TRBD2
size: .
V: TRBV2
J: TRBJ2-7
CDR3: CASRGTSGGNGEQYF
DNA: TGTGCCAGCAGGGGGACTAGCGGGGGTAATGGCGAGCAGTACTTC

D: .
size: .
V: TRBV29-1
J: TRBJ2-1
CDR3: CSAGDRKSSYNEQFF
DNA: TGCAGCGCGGGGGACCGCAAGAGCTCCTACAATGAGCAGTTCTTC

D: .
size: .
V: TRBV2
J: TRBJ2-7
CDR3: CASMVRDIGSYEQYF
DNA: TGTGCCAGCATGGTACGGGATATAGGTTCCTACGAGCAGTACTTC

D: .
size: .
V: TRBV6-5
J: TRBJ1-4
CDR3: CASSYSGSRFKEKLFF
DNA: TGTGCCAGCAGTTACTCCGGGTCCCGGTTTAAGGAAAAACTGTTTTTT

D: .
size: .
V: TRBV7-6
J: TRBJ1-2
CDR3: CASSLAQGGYGYTF
DNA: TGTGCCAGCAGCTTAGCTCAGGGAGGGTATGGCTACACCTTC

D: .
size: .
V: TRBV10-2
J: TRBJ2-1
CDR3: CASSEDQHRNANEQFF
DNA: TGCGCCAGCAGTGAGGACCAACACAGGAACGCCAATGAGCAGTTCTTC

D: .
size: .
V: TRBV5-1
J: TRBJ2-5
CDR3: CASSLESGQETQYF
DNA: TGCGCCAGCAGCTTGGAGTCAGGCCAAGAGACCCAGTACTTC